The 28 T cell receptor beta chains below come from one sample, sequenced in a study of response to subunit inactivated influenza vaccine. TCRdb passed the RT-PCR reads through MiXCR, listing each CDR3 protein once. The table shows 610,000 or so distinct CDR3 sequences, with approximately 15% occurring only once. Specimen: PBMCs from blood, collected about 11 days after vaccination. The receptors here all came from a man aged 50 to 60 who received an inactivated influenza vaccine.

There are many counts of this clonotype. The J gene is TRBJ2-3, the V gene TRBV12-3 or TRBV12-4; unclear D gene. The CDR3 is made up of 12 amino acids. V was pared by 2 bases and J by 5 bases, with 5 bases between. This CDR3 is CASSLFGDTQYF. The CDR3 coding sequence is TGTGCCAGCAGTTTATTCGGAGATACGCAGTATTTT.

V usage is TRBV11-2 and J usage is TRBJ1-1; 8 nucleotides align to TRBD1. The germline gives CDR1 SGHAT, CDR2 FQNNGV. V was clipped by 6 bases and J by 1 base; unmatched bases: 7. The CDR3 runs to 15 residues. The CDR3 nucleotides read TGTGCCAGCAGTGGGTCAGGGGGCTGGAACACTGAAGCTTTCTTT. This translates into CASSGSGGWNTEAFF.

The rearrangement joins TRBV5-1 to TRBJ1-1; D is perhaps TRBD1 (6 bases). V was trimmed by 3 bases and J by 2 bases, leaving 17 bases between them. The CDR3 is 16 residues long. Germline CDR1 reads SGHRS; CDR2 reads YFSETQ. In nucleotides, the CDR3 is TGCGCCAGCAGCTCAGCCGGGACATACGTTAACACTGAAGCTTTCTTT. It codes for CASSSAGTYVNTEAFF.

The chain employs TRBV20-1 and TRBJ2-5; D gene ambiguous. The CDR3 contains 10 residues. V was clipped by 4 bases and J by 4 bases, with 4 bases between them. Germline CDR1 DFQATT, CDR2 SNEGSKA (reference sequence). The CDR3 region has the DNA TGCAGTGCTATCAGAGAGACCCAGTACTTC. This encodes CSAIRETQYF.

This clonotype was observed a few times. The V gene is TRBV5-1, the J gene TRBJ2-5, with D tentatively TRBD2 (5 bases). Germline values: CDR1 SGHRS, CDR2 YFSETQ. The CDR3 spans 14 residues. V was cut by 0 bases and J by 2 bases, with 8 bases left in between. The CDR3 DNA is TGCGCCAGCAGCTTGGCGGGGTTTCAAGAGACCCAGTACTTC. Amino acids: CASSLAGFQETQYF. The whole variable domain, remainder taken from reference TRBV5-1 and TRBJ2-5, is KAGVTQTPRYLIKTRGQQVTLSCSPISGHRSVSWYQQTPGQGLQFLFEYFSETQRNKGNFPGRFSGRQFSNSRSEMNVSTLELGDSALYLCASSLAGFQETQYFGPGTRLLVL.

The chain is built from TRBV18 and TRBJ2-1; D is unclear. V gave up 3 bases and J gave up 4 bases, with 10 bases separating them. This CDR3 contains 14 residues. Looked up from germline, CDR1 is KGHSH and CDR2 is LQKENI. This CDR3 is CASSPTVQYNEQFF. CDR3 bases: TGTGCCAGCTCACCCACGGTCCAATACAATGAGCAGTTCTTC.

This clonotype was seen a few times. CDR3 nucleotides: TGCAGTGCTAGAGATTATAGCGGGAATCAAGATACGCAGTATTTT. Its protein product is CSARDYSGNQDTQYF. The rearrangement joins TRBV20-1 to TRBJ2-3; 8 positions match TRBD2. Germline CDR1 reads DFQATT; CDR2 reads SNEGSKA (reference sequence). CDR3 length: 15 residues. V shed 0 bases and J 5 bases; nucleotides not matched to a gene: 7.

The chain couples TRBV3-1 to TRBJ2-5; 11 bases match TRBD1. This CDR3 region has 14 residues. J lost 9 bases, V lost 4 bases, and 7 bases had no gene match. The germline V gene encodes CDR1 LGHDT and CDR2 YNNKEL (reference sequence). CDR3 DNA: TGTGCCAGCAGCCCCGGACAGGGGGCTGGGTCCCAGTACTTC. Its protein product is CASSPGQGAGSQYF.

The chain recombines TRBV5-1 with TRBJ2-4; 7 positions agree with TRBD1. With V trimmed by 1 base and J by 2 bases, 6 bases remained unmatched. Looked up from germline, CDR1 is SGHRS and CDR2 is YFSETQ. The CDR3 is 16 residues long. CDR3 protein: CASSLQGGASKNIQYF. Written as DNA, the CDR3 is TGCGCCAGCAGCTTGCAAGGGGGCGCTTCCAAAAACATTCAGTACTTC.

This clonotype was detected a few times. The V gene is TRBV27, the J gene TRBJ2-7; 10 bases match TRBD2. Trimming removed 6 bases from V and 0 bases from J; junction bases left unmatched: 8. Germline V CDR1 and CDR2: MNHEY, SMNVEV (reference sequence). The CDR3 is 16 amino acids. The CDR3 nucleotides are TGTGCCAGCAGCCGGAGCGGGAGGGCACTCTCCTACGAGCAGTACTTC. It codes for CASSRSGRALSYEQYF.

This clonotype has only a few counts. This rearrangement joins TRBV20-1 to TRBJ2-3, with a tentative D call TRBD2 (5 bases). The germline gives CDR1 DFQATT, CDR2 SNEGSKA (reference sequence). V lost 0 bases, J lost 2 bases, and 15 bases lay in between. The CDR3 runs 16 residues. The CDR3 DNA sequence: TGCAGTGCTAGAGATCTTGTCGGGGTGAACACAGATACGCAGTATTTT. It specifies CSARDLVGVNTDTQYF.

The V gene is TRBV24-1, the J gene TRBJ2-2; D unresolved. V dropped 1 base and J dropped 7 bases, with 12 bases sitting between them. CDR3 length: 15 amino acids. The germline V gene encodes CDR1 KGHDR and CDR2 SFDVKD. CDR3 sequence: CATSDFSFLGGELFF. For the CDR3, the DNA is TGTGCCACCAGTGATTTTAGTTTCCTCGGCGGGGAGCTGTTTTTT.

The CDR3 DNA reads TGTGCCAGCGTCACACCGGATACGCAGTATTTT. The encoded protein is CASVTPDTQYF. The chain joins TRBV7-9 to TRBJ2-3, with D uncertain. V was shortened by 8 bases and J by 6 bases, with 9 bases between the two germline ends. Germline CDR1 SEHNR, CDR2 FQNEAQ (reference sequence). The CDR3 consists of 11 residues.

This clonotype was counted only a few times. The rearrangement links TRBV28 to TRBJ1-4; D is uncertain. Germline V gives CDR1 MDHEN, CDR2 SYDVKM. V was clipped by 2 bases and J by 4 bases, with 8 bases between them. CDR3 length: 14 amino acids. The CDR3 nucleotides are TGTGCCAGCAGTTTAGTGGACCGTAATGAAAAACTGTTTTTT. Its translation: CASSLVDRNEKLFF.

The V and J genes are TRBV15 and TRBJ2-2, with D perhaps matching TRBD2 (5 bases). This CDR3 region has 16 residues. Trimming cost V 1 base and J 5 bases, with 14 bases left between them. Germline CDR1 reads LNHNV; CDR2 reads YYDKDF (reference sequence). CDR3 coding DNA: TGTGCCACCAGCAGAGGGTTGGGAGCAGCGACCGGGGAGCTGTTTTTT. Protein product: CATSRGLGAATGELFF.

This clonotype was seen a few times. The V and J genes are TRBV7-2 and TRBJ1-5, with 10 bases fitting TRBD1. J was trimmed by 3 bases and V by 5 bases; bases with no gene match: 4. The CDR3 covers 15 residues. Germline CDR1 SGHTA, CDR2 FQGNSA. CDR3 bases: TGTGCCAGCAGCAGACAGGGGGCGGTCAATCAGCCCCAGCATTTT. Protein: CASSRQGAVNQPQHF.

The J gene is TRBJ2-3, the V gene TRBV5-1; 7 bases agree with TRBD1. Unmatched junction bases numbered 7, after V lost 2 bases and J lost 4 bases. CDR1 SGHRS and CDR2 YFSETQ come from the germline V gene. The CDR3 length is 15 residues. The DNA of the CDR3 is TGCGCCAGCAGCTTTCGACAGGGTACGCCAGATACGCAGTATTTT. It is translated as CASSFRQGTPDTQYF.

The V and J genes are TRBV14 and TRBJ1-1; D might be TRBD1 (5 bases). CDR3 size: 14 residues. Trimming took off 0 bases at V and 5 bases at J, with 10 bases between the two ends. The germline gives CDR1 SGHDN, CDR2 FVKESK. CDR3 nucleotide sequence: TGTGCCAGCAGCCAAGACAGGGTTAGGACTGAAGCTTTCTTT. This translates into CASSQDRVRTEAFF.

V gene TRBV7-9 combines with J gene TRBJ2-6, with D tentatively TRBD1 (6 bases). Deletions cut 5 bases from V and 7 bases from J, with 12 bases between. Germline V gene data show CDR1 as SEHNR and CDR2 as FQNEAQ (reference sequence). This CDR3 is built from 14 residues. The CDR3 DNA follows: TGTGCCAGCAGCCACGGACAGCCCGCCAACGTCCTGACTTTC. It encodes CASSHGQPANVLTF.

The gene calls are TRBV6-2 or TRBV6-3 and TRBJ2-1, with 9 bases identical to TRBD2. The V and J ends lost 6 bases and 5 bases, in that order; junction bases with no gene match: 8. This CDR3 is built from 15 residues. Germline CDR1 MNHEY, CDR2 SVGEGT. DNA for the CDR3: TGTGCCAGCAGCCGCGCTCTAGCGGGGAACAATGAGCAGTTCTTC. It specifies CASSRALAGNNEQFF.

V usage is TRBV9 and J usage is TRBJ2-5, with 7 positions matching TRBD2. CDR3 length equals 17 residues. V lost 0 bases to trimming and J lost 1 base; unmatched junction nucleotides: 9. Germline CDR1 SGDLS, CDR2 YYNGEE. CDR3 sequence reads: CASSVATGGAGQETQYF. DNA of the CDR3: TGTGCCAGCAGCGTAGCTACGGGGGGAGCCGGCCAAGAGACCCAGTACTTC.

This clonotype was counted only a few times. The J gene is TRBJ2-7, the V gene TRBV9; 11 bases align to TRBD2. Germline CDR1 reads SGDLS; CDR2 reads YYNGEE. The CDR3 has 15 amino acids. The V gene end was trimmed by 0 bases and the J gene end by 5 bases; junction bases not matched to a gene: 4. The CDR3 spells CASSVASGRFHEQYF. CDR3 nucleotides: TGTGCCAGCAGCGTAGCTAGCGGGAGGTTCCACGAGCAGTACTTC. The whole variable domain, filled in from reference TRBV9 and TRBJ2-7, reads DSGVTQTPKHLITATGQRVTLRCSPRSGDLSVYWYQQSLDQGLQFLIQYYNGEERAKGNILERFSAQQFPDLHSELNLSSLELGDSALYFCASSVASGRFHEQYFGPGTRLTVT.

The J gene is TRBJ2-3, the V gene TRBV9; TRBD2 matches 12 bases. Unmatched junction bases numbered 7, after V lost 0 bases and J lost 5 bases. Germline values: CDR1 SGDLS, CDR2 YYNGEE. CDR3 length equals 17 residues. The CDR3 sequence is CASSVGLAGVGEDTQYF. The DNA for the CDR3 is TGTGCCAGCAGCGTAGGACTAGCGGGAGTCGGAGAAGATACGCAGTATTTT.

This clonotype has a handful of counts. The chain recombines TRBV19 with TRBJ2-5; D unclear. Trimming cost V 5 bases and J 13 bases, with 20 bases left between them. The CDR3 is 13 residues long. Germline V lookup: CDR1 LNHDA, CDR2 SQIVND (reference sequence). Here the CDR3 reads CASSDWSHDSLYF. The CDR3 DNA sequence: TGTGCCAGTAGTGATTGGTCGCACGATTCCCTGTACTTC. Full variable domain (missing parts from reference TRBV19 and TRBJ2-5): DGGITQSPKYLFRKEGQNVTLSCEQNLNHDAMYWYRQDPGQGLRLIYYSQIVNDFQKGDIAEGYSVSREKKESFPLTVTSAQKNPTAFYLCASSDWSHDSLYFGPGTRLLVL.

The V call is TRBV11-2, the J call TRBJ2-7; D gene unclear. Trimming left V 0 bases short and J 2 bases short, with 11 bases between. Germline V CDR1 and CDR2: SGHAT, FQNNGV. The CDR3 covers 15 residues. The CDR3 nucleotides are TGTGCCAGCAGCTTAGAGTGGGGTAAAGCCTACGAGCAGTACTTC. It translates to CASSLEWGKAYEQYF.

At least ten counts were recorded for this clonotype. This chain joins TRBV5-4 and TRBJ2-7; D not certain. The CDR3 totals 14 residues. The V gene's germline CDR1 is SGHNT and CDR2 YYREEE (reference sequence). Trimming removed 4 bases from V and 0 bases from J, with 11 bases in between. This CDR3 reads CASSHLADSYEQYF. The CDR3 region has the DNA TGTGCCAGCAGCCACCTGGCTGACTCCTACGAGCAGTACTTC.

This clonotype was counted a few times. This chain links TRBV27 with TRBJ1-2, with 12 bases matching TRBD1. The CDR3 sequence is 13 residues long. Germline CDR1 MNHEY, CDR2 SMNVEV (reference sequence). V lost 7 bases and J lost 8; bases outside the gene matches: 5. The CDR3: CASTGQGAGGYTF. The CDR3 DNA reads TGTGCCAGCACGGGACAGGGGGCTGGAGGCTACACCTTC.

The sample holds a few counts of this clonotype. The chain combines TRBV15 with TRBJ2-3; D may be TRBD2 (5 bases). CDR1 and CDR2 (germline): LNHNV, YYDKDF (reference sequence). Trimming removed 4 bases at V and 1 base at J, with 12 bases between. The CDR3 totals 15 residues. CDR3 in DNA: TGTGCCACCAGCACCCGGCGGGCTGGCACAGATACGCAGTATTTT. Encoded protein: CATSTRRAGTDTQYF.